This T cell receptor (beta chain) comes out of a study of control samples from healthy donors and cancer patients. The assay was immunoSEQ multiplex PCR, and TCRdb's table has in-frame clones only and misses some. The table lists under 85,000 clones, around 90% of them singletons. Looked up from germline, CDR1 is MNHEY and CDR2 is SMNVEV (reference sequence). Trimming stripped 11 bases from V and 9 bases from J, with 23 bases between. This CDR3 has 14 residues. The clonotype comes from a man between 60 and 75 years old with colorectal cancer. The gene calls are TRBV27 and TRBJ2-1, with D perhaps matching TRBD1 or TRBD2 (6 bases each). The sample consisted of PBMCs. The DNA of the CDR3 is TGTGCCGGGGGCGGACTGGGGGGTCGGAGTGAGCAGTTCTTC. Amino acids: CAGGGLGGRSEQFF.